This section outlines one T cell receptor (beta chain) sequence together with its context. Sequenced by immunoSEQ multiplex PCR; TCRdb stores in-frame clones only, minus some. The profile shows 210,000 or so clones, around 80% of them singletons. These data come from a study of blood T cell repertoires in COVID-19. Study in general: The cDNA or gDNA used as material had been derived from T cells, B-cell-depleted T cells, or PBMCs.

The CDR3 runs to 14 residues. V trimming: 11 bases; J trimming: 7 bases; junction bases outside the gene matches: 11. Germline loops: CDR1 MNHEY, CDR2 SVGAGI. This clonotype was sampled from a man in his fifties with active or convalescent COVID-19. This chain joins TRBV6-5 and TRBJ1-4; 9 bases line up with TRBD1. Sequencing was done on a sample of peripheral blood. Here the CDR3 DNA reads TGTGCCTCGTCTACAGGGGGCTCGGGTGAAAAACTGTTTTTT. Protein product: CASSTGGSGEKLFF.